These 17 T cell receptor beta chains came from one sample sequenced in a study of shared clonotypes between healthy human individuals. The repertoire was sequenced with immunoSEQ multiplex PCR; TCRdb's copy has only in-frame clones and lacks some. The sample lists approximately 940,000 clones, approximately 76% occurring once. Material: memory CD4+ T cells sorted from blood. Stated subset: CD45RA-negative fraction. These receptors were collected from a man younger than 35 in good health.

The V gene is TRBV9, the J gene TRBJ1-2; 7 bases match TRBD1. V gave up 0 bases and J gave up 4 bases; unmatched junction bases: 6. Germline lookup yields CDR1 SGDLS and CDR2 YYNGEE. The CDR3 totals 15 residues. DNA of the CDR3: TGTGCCAGCAGCGTAGGACAGGGATTTCTCTATGGCTACACCTTC. Its translation: CASSVGQGFLYGYTF.

The sample holds many counts of this clone. CDR3: CASKPAGAETQYF. CDR3 nucleotide sequence: TGTGCCAGCAAGCCAGCGGGAGCAGAGACCCAGTACTTC. The chain recombines TRBV25-1 with TRBJ2-5, with TRBD2 matching 8 bases. This CDR3 is built from 13 residues. Germline V gene data show CDR1 as MGHDK and CDR2 as SYGVNS. The junction had 5 bases not matched to a gene; V was cut back by 7 bases and J by 4 bases.

As regards this clone: One end of the junction is discordant with germline, which a read error may explain. The rearrangement joins TRBV5-1 to TRBJ2-7; D is possibly TRBD2 (6 bases). In germline, CDR1 is SGHRS, CDR2 YFSETQ. The CDR3 runs to 15 residues. CDR3 DNA: TGCGCCAGCAGCTTGGTTTCCGGGAGTATCTACGAGAAGTACTTC. Protein sequence: CASSLVSGSIYEKYF.

The CDR3 nucleotides read TGTGCCTGGACCAGCGGGATGGAGACCCAGTACTTC. Protein product: CAWTSGMETQYF. The chain carries TRBV30 and TRBJ2-5, with 7 bases lining up with TRBD2. Germline assignment: CDR1 GTSNPN and CDR2 SVGIG (reference sequence). The junction had 4 bases not matched to a gene; V was cut back by 4 bases and J by 5 bases. CDR3 length equals 12 residues.

The chain employs TRBV9 and TRBJ2-1; D call uncertain. The CDR3 has 13 amino acids. V was cut by 0 bases and J by 5 bases, with 6 bases left in between. The germline CDR1 and CDR2 sequences are SGDLS and YYNGEE. CDR3: CASSVALDNEQFF. CDR3 nucleotides: TGTGCCAGCAGCGTAGCTTTAGACAATGAGCAGTTCTTC.

The chain uses TRBV5-6 and TRBJ1-3; D perhaps matches TRBD1 (5 bases). Trimming pared 0 bases from V and 4 bases from J, leaving 14 bases between. Germline V gene lookup returns CDR1 SGHDT and CDR2 YYEEEE. The CDR3 runs 16 residues. The CDR3 here is CASSLGGHRPGNTIYF. The DNA of the CDR3 is TGTGCCAGCAGCTTGGGCGGACATCGTCCAGGAAACACCATATATTTT.

This chain connects TRBV5-1 to TRBJ1-6; 9 nucleotides line up with TRBD1. The CDR3 consists of 14 residues. The J segment lost 10 bases and the V segment lost 4 bases, leaving 6 bases of the junction unmatched. Germline CDR1 is SGHRS and CDR2 is YFSETQ. CDR3 nucleotide sequence: TGCGCCAGCAGCCCCGGACAGGGGCTCTCACCCCTCCACTTT. Encoded protein: CASSPGQGLSPLHF.

J is TRBJ2-3 and V is TRBV5-1, with TRBD2 matching 15 bases. Germline CDR1 is SGHRS and CDR2 is YFSETQ. Losses at the gene ends were 4 bases for V and 5 bases for J; bases not matched to a gene: 5. The CDR3 runs 16 residues. CDR3 loop: CASSQGTSGGIDTQYF. In DNA, the CDR3 is TGCGCCAGCAGCCAAGGGACTAGCGGGGGGATAGATACGCAGTATTTT. Together with reference TRBV5-1 and TRBJ2-3, the CDR3 gives the full variable domain: KAGVTQTPRYLIKTRGQQVTLSCSPISGHRSVSWYQQTPGQGLQFLFEYFSETQRNKGNFPGRFSGRQFSNSRSEMNVSTLELGDSALYLCASSQGTSGGIDTQYFGPGTRLTVL.

About this clone itself: A read error is possible here, since a much larger clone lies one base away. This chain connects TRBV6-5 to TRBJ2-2; D is uncertain. The V end was cut by 6 bases, the J end by 5 bases, with 4 bases between. The CDR3 has 11 residues. Germline CDR1 and CDR2: MNHEY and SVGAGI. Written as DNA, the CDR3 is TGTGCCAGCAGGTTAACCGGGGAGCTGTTTTTT. Amino acid sequence: CASRLTGELFF.

The chain couples TRBV5-6 to TRBJ2-7; D possibly corresponds to TRBD2 (5 bases). Germline assignment: CDR1 SGHDT and CDR2 YYEEEE. V gave up 3 bases and J gave up 3 bases, with 16 bases separating them. CDR3 length: 15 amino acids. CDR3 DNA: TGTGCCAGCAGCTCGACCTCGGGATACAACTACGAGCAGTACTTC. As protein: CASSSTSGYNYEQYF. The complete variable domain, with remaining parts taken from reference TRBV5-6 and TRBJ2-7, reads DAGVTQSPTHLIKTRGQQVTLRCSPKSGHDTVSWYQQALGQGPQFIFQYYEEEERQRGNFPDRFSGHQFPNYSSELNVNALLLGDSALYLCASSSTSGYNYEQYFGPGTRLTVT.

V gene TRBV28 combines with J gene TRBJ2-3, with 11 bases that match TRBD2. The CDR3 extends over 14 amino acids. The junction had 6 bases not matched to a gene; V was cut back by 8 bases and J by 5 bases. Germline-derived CDR1 and CDR2 are MDHEN and SYDVKM. The DNA of the CDR3 is TGTGCCAGCGTAGCGGGGGGGCGGGTAGATACGCAGTATTTT. This encodes CASVAGGRVDTQYF.

V gene TRBV10-3 combines with J gene TRBJ2-5; 7 nucleotides align to TRBD1. Germline CDR1 is ENHRY and CDR2 is SYGVKD. The CDR3 loop spans 14 amino acids. Trimming removed 6 bases from V and 5 bases from J; junction bases left unmatched: 9. The CDR3 sequence: CAIRAATGTETQYF. The CDR3, as DNA: TGTGCCATCAGAGCCGCGACAGGGACGGAGACCCAGTACTTC.

V usage is TRBV19 and J usage is TRBJ2-4, with no clear D. V lost 3 bases and J 9 bases, leaving 9 bases between the germline ends. Germline V gives CDR1 LNHDA, CDR2 SQIVND (reference sequence). The CDR3 runs 12 residues. CDR3 sequence (DNA): TGTGCCAGTAGTATGCTACGGAGCATTCAGTACTTC. Residues: CASSMLRSIQYF.

The rearrangement joins TRBV27 to TRBJ2-7, with 7 bases that match TRBD1. The CDR3 length is 15 residues. Trimming cost V 2 bases and J 3 bases; bases outside gene matches: 7. The germline gives CDR1 MNHEY, CDR2 SMNVEV (reference sequence). CDR3 loop: CASSLGPGQNYEQYF. The CDR3 DNA reads TGTGCCAGCAGTTTAGGGCCGGGACAGAACTACGAGCAGTACTTC.

This rearrangement joins TRBV7-9 to TRBJ2-1, with 15 bases identical to TRBD2. Trimming removed 5 bases from V and 9 bases from J; junction bases left unmatched: 14. Germline V gene data show CDR1 as SEHNR and CDR2 as FQNEAQ (reference sequence). CDR3 length equals 18 residues. CDR3 in amino acids: CASSRHDRTSGRAPEQFF. The DNA of the CDR3 is TGTGCCAGCAGCAGACATGATAGGACTAGCGGGAGGGCCCCTGAGCAGTTCTTC.

About this clone itself: This same CDR3 is encoded by further DNA sequences in the sample. The chain recombines TRBV7-2 with TRBJ1-1; 7 nucleotides match TRBD1. Germline values: CDR1 SGHTA, CDR2 FQGNSA. This CDR3 is built from 14 residues. V shed 1 base, J shed 3 bases, and the junction held 2 bases outside the gene matches. CDR3 sequence: CASSLGQGDTEAFF. Here the CDR3 DNA reads TGTGCCAGCAGCTTAGGTCAGGGGGACACTGAAGCTTTCTTT.

The chain couples TRBV14 to TRBJ1-2; 8 bases map to TRBD1. Germline lookup yields CDR1 SGHDN and CDR2 FVKESK. Losses at the gene ends were 1 base for V and 7 bases for J; bases not matched to a gene: 11. CDR3 length: 16 residues. The CDR3 region is CASSQVSPGGLGGYTF. The CDR3 DNA reads TGTGCCAGCAGCCAAGTCTCCCCAGGGGGCTTGGGTGGCTACACCTTC.